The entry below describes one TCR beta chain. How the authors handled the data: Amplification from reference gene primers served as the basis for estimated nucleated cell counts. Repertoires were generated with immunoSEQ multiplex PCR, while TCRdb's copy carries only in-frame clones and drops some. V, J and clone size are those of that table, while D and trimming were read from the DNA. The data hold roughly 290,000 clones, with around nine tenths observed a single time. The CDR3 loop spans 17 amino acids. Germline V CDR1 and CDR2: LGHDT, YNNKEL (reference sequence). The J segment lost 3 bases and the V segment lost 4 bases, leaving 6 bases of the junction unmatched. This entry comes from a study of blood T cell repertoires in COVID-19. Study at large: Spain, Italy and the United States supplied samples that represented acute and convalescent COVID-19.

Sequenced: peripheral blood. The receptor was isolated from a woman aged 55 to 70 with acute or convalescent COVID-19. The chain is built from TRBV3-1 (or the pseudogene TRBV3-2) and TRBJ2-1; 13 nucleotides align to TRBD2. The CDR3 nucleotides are TGTGCCAGCAGCCCCCTTCGACTAGCGGGGGGCTACAATGAGCAGTTCTTC. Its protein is CASSPLRLAGGYNEQFF.